The clone carrying this T cell receptor (beta chain) appeared many times. The data were taken from a study of early T cells in non-severe SARS-CoV-2 infection. TCRdb independently ran MiXCR on the 5' RACE reads; one entry per CDR3 protein. This sample carries about 22,000 distinct CDR3 sequences, 4.7% of them seen once, and the ten largest clones take 15% to 20%. CDR3 length: 13 residues. Germline CDR1 reads MNHEY; CDR2 reads SMNVEV (reference sequence). V gave up 3 bases and J gave up 7 bases, with 13 bases separating them. Material: whole blood. This TCR was recovered from an adult who was a healthcare worker with PCR-confirmed SARS-CoV-2 infection or an uninfected control (not recorded which). This chain uses TRBV27 with TRBJ2-7; TRBD2 is a possible D gene (6 bases). In DNA, the CDR3 is TGTGCCAGCAGTTTTCCAGCCCGGGGGGAGCAGTACTTC. This sequence encodes CASSFPARGEQYF.